This T cell receptor (beta chain) was observed in a study of CD8+ T cells in alopecia areata. Study background: Treated individuals took tofacitinib by mouth, 5 to 10 mg twice daily.

The V gene end was trimmed by 5 bases and the J gene end by 7 bases; junction bases not matched to a gene: 14. This CDR3 is built from 16 residues. Germline V gene data show CDR1 as LNHNV and CDR2 as YYDKDF (reference sequence). Reverse transcribed after extraction, RNA yielded cDNA as the sequencing template. The assay was immunoSEQ multiplex PCR, and TCRdb's table has in-frame clones only and misses some. The sample records around 50,000 clones, around 96% being singletons. Material: CD8+ T cells sorted from blood, obtained at week 0. The chain carries TRBV15 and TRBJ2-7; 10 bases match TRBD1. The TCR originated in a human donor with alopecia areata. DNA for the CDR3: TGTGCCACCAGCGGGGGACAGGGGAGCGATCGACCTGAGCAGTACTTC. Its protein is CATSGGQGSDRPEQYF. The full variable domain, in which reference TRBV15 and TRBJ2-7 provide the parts outside the CDR3, is DAMVIQNPRYQVTQFGKPVTLSCSQTLNHNVMYWYQQKSSQAPKLLFHYYDKDFNNEADTPDNFQSRRPNTSFCFLDIRSPGLGDTAMYLCATSGGQGSDRPEQYFGPGTRLTVT.